This TCR beta chain was profiled in a study of cytomegalovirus exposure and HLA in healthy donors. Findings of the study overall: Whilst most TCR sequences proved rare, a subset of public TCRs occurred across many donors. Some TCR beta chains (more than 150 of them) were listed as cytomegalovirus-associated. Subsequent analysis showed first-cohort TCR clusters tending to co-occur in 120 validation repertoires.

Using immunoSEQ multiplex PCR, the repertoire was profiled, and TCRdb retains in-frame clones only, with some absent. The sample has under 400,000 clones, 88% seen once. On this clone itself: Its antigen is as yet unknown.

The V end lost 2 bases, the J end lost 6 bases, and 11 bases lay between the germline ends. Germline V gene lookup returns CDR1 SGHDT and CDR2 YYEEEE. The CDR3 runs 14 residues. The chain has TRBV5-6 and TRBJ2-2, with D perhaps TRBD1 (6 bases). The receptor's source is a man between 25 and 39 years old in good health and CMV-seronegative. Sequenced: PBMCs. The DNA for the CDR3 is TGTGCCAGCAGCTTTCCCAACAGGGCCGGGGAGCTGTTTTTT. It specifies CASSFPNRAGELFF.